This is a list of T cell receptor beta chains from one sample in a study of beta chain features in type 1 diabetes. Profiling relied on immunoSEQ multiplex PCR, and the TCRdb table lists in-frame clones only, not all of them. The sample holds under 300,000 clones, roughly 13% seen once. Sequenced sample: naive CD4+ T cells from blood. Source of these receptors: a man younger than 45 with type 1 diabetes. The CDR3 runs from the conserved cysteine through the conserved F or W. The D gene is left open where the match is weak. Clone size appears in some rows only: once, few, many, or a class for an expanded clone.

D	V	size	J	CDR3	DNA
TRBD2	TRBV4-1	few	TRBJ2-3	CASSQVAGGTDTQYF	TGCGCCAGCAGCCAGGTAGCGGGGGGCACAGATACGCAGTATTTT
NA	TRBV6-1	NA	TRBJ2-7	CASSDGQRPYEQYF	TGTGCCAGCAGTGACGGACAGAGACCCTACGAGCAGTACTTC
TRBD2	TRBV4-1	few	TRBJ2-7	CASSQLGLAPYEQYF	TGCGCCAGCAGCCAACTGGGACTAGCCCCCTACGAGCAGTACTTC
NA	TRBV10-2	NA	TRBJ1-2	CASSEQDYGYTF	TGCGCCAGCAGTGAACAGGACTATGGCTACACCTTC
NA	TRBV9	NA	TRBJ1-1	CASSVMDSGMNTEAFF	TGTGCCAGCAGCGTAATGGACAGCGGGATGAACACTGAAGCTTTCTTT
TRBD1	TRBV5-1	few	TRBJ2-5	CASSTGGSQETQYF	TGCGCCAGCAGCACAGGGGGTTCTCAAGAGACCCAGTACTTC
NA	TRBV13	few	TRBJ1-2	CASSLYGAGLHYGYTF	TGTGCCAGCAGCCTCTATGGGGCAGGGCTTCACTATGGCTACACCTTC
NA	TRBV6-1	few	TRBJ2-5	CASSERGGQETQYF	TGTGCCAGCAGTGAACGAGGAGGGCAAGAGACCCAGTACTTC
NA	TRBV4-1	NA	TRBJ2-2	CASSQFGAGTGELFF	TGCGCCAGCAGCCAATTCGGGGCGGGGACCGGGGAGCTGTTTTTT
TRBD1	TRBV19	NA	TRBJ1-5	CASTGDRDVQPQHF	TGTGCCAGTACTGGGGACAGGGATGTTCAGCCCCAGCATTTT
NA	TRBV15	NA	TRBJ2-3	CATSRVGGSSTDTQYF	TGTGCCACCAGCAGAGTTGGAGGGAGTAGCACAGATACGCAGTATTTT
NA	TRBV11-2	NA	TRBJ2-1	CASSPEFNEQFF	TGTGCCAGCAGCCCCGAGTTCAATGAGCAGTTCTTC
TRBD1	TRBV7-2	NA	TRBJ1-2	CASSPPHTGQGRGYTF	TGTGCCAGCAGCCCCCCCCACACGGGACAGGGTAGAGGCTACACCTTC
TRBD1	TRBV6-5	NA	TRBJ1-2	CASTRQGTYGYTF	TGTGCCAGCACCCGACAGGGAACCTATGGCTACACCTTC
NA	TRBV28	NA	TRBJ1-1	CAHQAPVQGVNTEAFF	TGTGCCCACCAAGCGCCCGTACAGGGCGTGAACACTGAAGCTTTCTTT
NA	TRBV10-3	few	TRBJ2-2	CAISLDTGELFF	TGTGCCATCAGTCTCGACACCGGGGAGCTGTTTTTT
TRBD2	TRBV5-1	few	TRBJ2-7	CASSLAGGATYEQYF	TGCGCCAGCAGCTTGGCCGGGGGGGCCACCTACGAGCAGTACTTC
TRBD2	TRBV30	NA	TRBJ2-5	CAWSAGTSGGGKTQYF	TGTGCCTGGAGTGCCGGGACTAGCGGAGGCGGAAAGACCCAGTACTTC
NA	TRBV9	NA	TRBJ2-2	CASSSGVGELFF	TGTGCCAGCAGTTCAGGGGTTGGGGAGCTGTTTTTT
TRBD2	TRBV25-1	few	TRBJ2-7	CASSPAGGRHEQYF	TGTGCCAGCAGTCCGGCGGGAGGGAGACACGAGCAGTACTTC
NA	TRBV4-1	few	TRBJ1-2	CASSQDRARDGYTF	TGCGCCAGCAGCCAAGATAGGGCGCGGGATGGCTACACCTTC
TRBD1	TRBV11-2	few	TRBJ2-7	CASNQQGTEQYF	TGTGCCAGCAACCAACAGGGGACCGAGCAGTACTTC
TRBD1	TRBV30	few	TRBJ2-3	CAWRRTGGGTDTQYF	TGTGCCTGGAGGAGGACAGGGGGGGGGACAGATACGCAGTATTTT
NA	TRBV7-2	NA	TRBJ1-1	CASSPWTEAFF	TGTGCCAGCAGCCCTTGGACAGAAGCTTTCTTT
TRBD2	TRBV9	few	TRBJ2-5	CASSPGLARETQYF	TGTGCCAGCAGCCCGGGACTAGCGAGAGAGACCCAGTACTTC
TRBD1	TRBV29-1	NA	TRBJ2-5	CSVEKAGGWETQYF	TGCAGCGTTGAAAAGGCAGGGGGCTGGGAGACCCAGTACTTC